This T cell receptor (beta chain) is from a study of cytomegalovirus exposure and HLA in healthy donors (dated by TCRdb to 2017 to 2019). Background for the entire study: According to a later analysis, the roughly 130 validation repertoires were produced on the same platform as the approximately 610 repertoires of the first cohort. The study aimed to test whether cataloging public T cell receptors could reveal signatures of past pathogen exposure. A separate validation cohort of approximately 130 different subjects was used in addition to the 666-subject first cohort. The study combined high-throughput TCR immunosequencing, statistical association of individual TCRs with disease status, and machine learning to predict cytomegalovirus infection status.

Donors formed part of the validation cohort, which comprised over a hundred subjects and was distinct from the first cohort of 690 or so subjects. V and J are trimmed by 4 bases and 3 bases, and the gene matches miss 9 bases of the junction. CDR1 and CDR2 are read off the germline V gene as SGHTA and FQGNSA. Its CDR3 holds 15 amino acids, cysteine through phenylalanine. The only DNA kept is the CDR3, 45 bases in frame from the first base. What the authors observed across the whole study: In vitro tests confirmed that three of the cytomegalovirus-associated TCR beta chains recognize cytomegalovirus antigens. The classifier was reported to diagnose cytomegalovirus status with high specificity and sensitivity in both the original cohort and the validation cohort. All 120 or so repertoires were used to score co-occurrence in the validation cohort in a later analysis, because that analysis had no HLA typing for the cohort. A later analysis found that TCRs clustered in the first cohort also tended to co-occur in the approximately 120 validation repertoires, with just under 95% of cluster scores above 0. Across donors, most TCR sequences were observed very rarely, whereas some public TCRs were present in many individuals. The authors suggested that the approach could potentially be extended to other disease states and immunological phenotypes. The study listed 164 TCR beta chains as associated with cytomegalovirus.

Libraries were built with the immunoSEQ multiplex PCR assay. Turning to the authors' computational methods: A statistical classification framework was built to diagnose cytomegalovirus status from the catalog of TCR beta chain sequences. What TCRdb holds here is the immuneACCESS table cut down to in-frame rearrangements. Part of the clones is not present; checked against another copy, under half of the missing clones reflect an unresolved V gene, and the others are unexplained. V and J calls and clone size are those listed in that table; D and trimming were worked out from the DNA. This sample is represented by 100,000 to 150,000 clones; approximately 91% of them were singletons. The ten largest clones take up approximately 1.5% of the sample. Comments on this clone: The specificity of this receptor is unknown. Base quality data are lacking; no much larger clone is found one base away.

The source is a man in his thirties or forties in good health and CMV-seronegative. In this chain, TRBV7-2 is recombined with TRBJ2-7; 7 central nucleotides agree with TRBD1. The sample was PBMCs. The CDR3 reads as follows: CASSSRQGVGYEQYF. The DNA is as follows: TGTGCCAGCAGCTCGAGACAGGGTGTTGGCTACGAGCAGTACTTC.